Shown below are 25 T cell receptor beta chains from a single sample sequenced in a study of healthy donors' naive CD4 and CD8 T cells. Starting from about 0.55 ug of total RNA, TCR libraries were made with linear amplification. TCRdb passed the reads through MiXCR, listing each CDR3 protein once. The sample lists 150,000 to 200,000 distinct CDR3 sequences, about four fifths occurring once. Source material: naive CD4+ and CD8+ T cells sorted from blood, pooled from several donors. The receptors stem from a pool of human donors in good health; the sample pools cells from several healthy donors.

The V gene is TRBV27, the J gene TRBJ2-1; possibly TRBD1 or TRBD2 for D (5 bases each). CDR1 and CDR2 from the germline V gene are MNHEY and SMNVEV (reference sequence). The CDR3 extends over 15 amino acids. Trimming took 1 base from V and 8 from J, leaving 15 bases between them. CDR3 loop: CASSLFAGTRDEQFF. CDR3 coding DNA: TGTGCCAGCAGTTTATTCGCAGGGACGAGGGATGAGCAGTTCTTC.

The V gene is TRBV30, the J gene TRBJ1-5; D gene uncertain. The CDR3 contains 15 residues. V lost 1 base and J 1 base, leaving 11 bases between the germline ends. Germline CDR1 reads GTSNPN; CDR2 reads SVGIG (reference sequence). The CDR3 sequence is CAWSGGSVSNQPQHF. The DNA of the CDR3 is TGTGCCTGGAGTGGTGGGTCAGTGAGCAATCAGCCCCAGCATTTT.

The chain carries TRBV18 and TRBJ2-5, with no clear D. The ends were cut back, 3 bases at V and 0 bases at J, with 14 bases in the middle. The CDR3 consists of 16 residues. Germline CDR1 is KGHSH and CDR2 is LQKENI. CDR3 sequence: CASSPSNGEDQETQYF. CDR3 in DNA: TGTGCCAGCTCACCCAGTAACGGCGAGGACCAAGAGACCCAGTACTTC.

The chain employs TRBV4-3 and TRBJ1-5; the D gene is possibly TRBD1 (6 bases). Germline-derived CDR1 and CDR2 are LGHNA and YSLEER. The CDR3 length is 15 residues. The V and J ends lost 0 bases and 3 bases respectively, with 9 bases between them. The CDR3 region is CASSQDRGINQPQHF. Here the CDR3 DNA reads TGCGCCAGCAGCCAAGACAGGGGCATCAATCAGCCCCAGCATTTT.

This sequence joins TRBV6-5 and TRBJ1-5; the match to TRBD1 covers 9 bases. V gave up 5 bases and J gave up 1 base; unmatched junction bases: 3. The germline V gene has CDR1 MNHEY and CDR2 SVGAGI. This CDR3 is built from 15 residues. The CDR3 DNA reads as TGTGCCAGCAGTCCCGGGACAGGGAGCAATCAGCCCCAGCATTTT. Its translation is CASSPGTGSNQPQHF.

The rearrangement uses TRBV19 and TRBJ2-7, with a weak D call TRBD1 (5 bases). The CDR3 totals 15 residues. Germline V gene sequence: CDR1 LNHDA, CDR2 SQIVND (reference sequence). V lost 2 bases, J lost 1 base, and 12 bases lay in between. CDR3 coding DNA: TGTGCCAGTAGTATAAAGCAGGGTGCTTCCTACGAGCAGTACTTC. As protein: CASSIKQGASYEQYF.

This chain links TRBV29-1 with TRBJ2-7; the match to TRBD2 covers 12 bases. The CDR3 is 16 residues long. The germline V gene has CDR1 SQVTM and CDR2 ANQGSEA. V gave up 3 bases and J gave up 2 bases; unmatched junction bases: 8. The CDR3 bases are TGCAGCGTTGATGGTATCGGACTAGCGGGGACCTACGAGCAGTACTTC. Translating gives CSVDGIGLAGTYEQYF.

The chain's CDR3 is CASSFAGGRETQYF. The CDR3 coding sequence is TGTGCCAGCAGCTTCGCGGGAGGGCGAGAGACCCAGTACTTC. The chain links TRBV7-8 to TRBJ2-5; 9 bases agree with TRBD2. The trim removed 3 bases at V and 4 bases at J, leaving 3 bases unmatched. This CDR3 region has 14 residues. Germline V lookup: CDR1 SGHVS, CDR2 FQNEAQ.

The V call is TRBV6-2 or TRBV6-3, the J call TRBJ2-5; TRBD1 matches at 7 bases. CDR1 is MNHEY, CDR2 SVGEGT, per germline. The CDR3 length is 14 residues. V gave up 4 bases and J gave up 0 bases; unmatched junction bases: 2. CDR3 sequence: CASSSDRDQETQYF. CDR3 DNA sequence: TGTGCCAGCAGTTCTGACAGGGACCAAGAGACCCAGTACTTC.

The V gene is TRBV5-1, the J gene TRBJ1-1, with D hard to call. Looked up from germline, CDR1 is SGHRS and CDR2 is YFSETQ. The CDR3 runs to 16 residues. Trimming removed 1 base at V and 5 bases at J, with 18 bases between. CDR3 sequence: CASSLWMQVMETEAFF. CDR3 DNA: TGCGCCAGCAGCTTGTGGATGCAGGTGATGGAGACTGAAGCTTTCTTT.

The gene calls are TRBV29-1 and TRBJ1-1; 7 positions agree with TRBD1. J was trimmed by 1 base and V by 5 bases; bases with no gene match: 7. Germline V gene data show CDR1 as SQVTM and CDR2 as ANQGSEA. This CDR3 spans 14 amino acids. The CDR3 sequence: CSVNPGTANTEAFF. The DNA of the CDR3 is TGCAGCGTTAACCCCGGGACAGCGAACACTGAAGCTTTCTTT.

V usage is TRBV29-1 and J usage is TRBJ1-5; the D is unclear. Germline CDR1 SQVTM, CDR2 ANQGSEA. The V and J ends lost 1 base and 6 bases respectively, with 10 bases between them. The CDR3 loop spans 13 amino acids. Written as DNA, the CDR3 is TGCAGCGTTGAAGGGGCCCTAGGTCAGCCCCAGCATTTT. This translates into CSVEGALGQPQHF.

The CDR3 loop reads CSAGEQGGYTEAFF. The CDR3 DNA is TGCAGCGCTGGGGAACAGGGGGGATACACTGAAGCTTTCTTT. The V and J genes are TRBV29-1 and TRBJ1-1; TRBD1 aligns across 8 bases. J gave up 3 bases and V 7 bases, and 10 bases lay outside the gene matches. CDR3 size: 14 residues. Germline V gene sequence: CDR1 SQVTM, CDR2 ANQGSEA.

The sample holds one count of this clonotype. The chain carries TRBV6-6 and TRBJ1-2; D may be TRBD1 (5 bases). V lost 5 bases, J lost 4 bases, and 5 bases lay in between. Germline values: CDR1 MNHNY, CDR2 SVGAGI (reference sequence). CDR3 length equals 11 residues. CDR3 sequence reads: CASSGTYGYTF. The DNA of the CDR3 is TGTGCCAGCAGTGGGACCTATGGCTACACCTTC.

The chain links TRBV29-1 to TRBJ1-1, with a tentative D call TRBD1 (6 bases). This CDR3 region has 14 residues. V was shortened by 4 bases and J by 4 bases, with 16 bases between the two germline ends. Germline-derived CDR1 and CDR2 are SQVTM and ANQGSEA. The CDR3 coding sequence is TGCAGCGTTGCGCACAGGGTGGCGGGCACTGAAGCTTTCTTT. Translation: CSVAHRVAGTEAFF.

A few counts support this clonotype. The V and J genes are TRBV5-6 and TRBJ1-2, with a tentative D call TRBD1 (5 bases). The CDR3 contains 14 residues. From germline, CDR1 is SGHDT and CDR2 YYEEEE. The V end was cut by 4 bases, the J end by 4 bases, with 14 bases between. CDR3 nucleotide sequence: TGTGCCAGCAGCGAAGGGGCCTCCCGCTATGGCTACACCTTC. It translates to CASSEGASRYGYTF.

The V and J genes are TRBV20-1 and TRBJ2-7, with unresolved D. The V end was cut by 3 bases, the J end by 4 bases, with 19 bases between. This CDR3 region has 15 residues. Per germline, CDR1 DFQATT and CDR2 SNEGSKA (reference sequence). Written as DNA, the CDR3 is TGCAGTGCTAGTGTACCTCACGGGTACGGGTACGAGCAGTACTTC. Translated, it gives CSASVPHGYGYEQYF.

About this clonotype itself: At one end, the junction sequence differs from germline, possibly due to a read error. The chain couples TRBV7-8 to TRBJ2-7; D gene ambiguous. The CDR3 is made up of 13 amino acids. The germline V gene encodes CDR1 SGHVS and CDR2 FQNEAQ. CDR3: CASGLAVLYEQYF. CDR3 DNA sequence: TGTGCCAGCGGCTTAGCAGTACTCTACGAGCAGTACTTC. The full variable domain, completed using reference TRBV7-8 and TRBJ2-7, is GAGVSQSPRYKVAKRGQDVALRCDPISGHVSLFWYQQALGQGPEFLTYFQNEAQLDKSGLPSDRFFAERPEGSVSTLKIQRTQQEDSAVYLCASGLAVLYEQYFGPGTRLTVT.

The J gene is TRBJ2-1, the V gene TRBV11-1; 16 bases align to TRBD2. The ends lost 1 base at V and 2 bases at J; junction bases unmatched: 5. The CDR3 sequence is 19 residues long. Germline values: CDR1 SGHAT, CDR2 FQDESV (reference sequence). CDR3 sequence: CASSLGPGTSGRAYNEQFF. CDR3 DNA sequence: TGTGCCAGCAGCTTAGGCCCCGGGACTAGCGGGAGGGCCTACAATGAGCAGTTCTTC.

V usage is TRBV27 and J usage is TRBJ1-6; D gene uncertain. The germline CDR1 and CDR2 sequences are MNHEY and SMNVEV (reference sequence). V was trimmed by 6 bases and J by 0 bases, leaving 15 bases between them. The CDR3 is made up of 17 amino acids. The CDR3 region has the DNA TGTGCCAGCAGCCCCTCGACGGGGAGCTCCTATAATTCACCCCTCCACTTT. The encoded protein is CASSPSTGSSYNSPLHF.

V is TRBV10-3 and J is TRBJ2-7; TRBD2 might be the D (6 bases). There are 12 residues in the CDR3. V lost 4 bases and J 5 bases, leaving 9 bases between the germline ends. Per germline, CDR1 ENHRY and CDR2 SYGVKD. The CDR3 protein is CAISAGGNEQYF. The CDR3 DNA is TGTGCCATCAGTGCCGGAGGGAACGAGCAGTACTTC.

The chain has TRBV15 and TRBJ2-7, with 7 bases lining up with TRBD1. Germline V gene lookup returns CDR1 LNHNV and CDR2 YYDKDF (reference sequence). The CDR3 loop spans 15 amino acids. Germline trimming cut 2 bases from V and 2 bases from J; bases unmatched to any gene: 6. CDR3 nucleotides: TGTGCCACCAGCAGATCAAGGACAGGAGCCTACGAGCAGTACTTC. This gives the protein CATSRSRTGAYEQYF.

This clonotype was picked up a small number of times. The rearrangement joins TRBV29-1 to TRBJ2-1; D is ambiguous. V lost 6 bases and J 0 bases, leaving 12 bases between the germline ends. The CDR3 has 14 residues. Germline V gene data show CDR1 as SQVTM and CDR2 as ANQGSEA. The CDR3 nucleotides are TGCAGCGTCTCCAGAAGCGACTCCTACAATGAGCAGTTCTTC. Amino acid sequence: CSVSRSDSYNEQFF.

This rearrangement joins TRBV2 to TRBJ2-1, with D possibly being TRBD2 (6 bases). CDR1 and CDR2 from the germline V gene are SNHLY and FYNNEI. This CDR3 is 13 amino acids long. With 3 bases removed from V and 8 bases from J, the gap between germline ends came to 11 bases. The CDR3 DNA sequence: TGTGCCAGCAGTGAGTTTACGGGGGATGAGCAGTTCTTC. Translation gives CASSEFTGDEQFF.

The chain recombines TRBV27 with TRBJ2-7; either TRBD1 or TRBD2 may fit D (5 bases each). There are 15 residues in the CDR3. Trimming removed 0 bases from V and 5 bases from J, with 14 bases in between. Germline CDR1 and CDR2: MNHEY and SMNVEV (reference sequence). For the CDR3, the DNA is TGTGCCAGCAGTTTATCAATCGGGGCTATCCACGAGCAGTACTTC. It yields the protein CASSLSIGAIHEQYF.